The rows below give T cell receptor beta chains drawn from one sample of a study of blood T cell repertoires in COVID-19. Data came from immunoSEQ multiplex PCR; TCRdb stores just in-frame clones and leaves some out. The sample yields about 63,000 clones, more than 75% seen once. The sample consisted of peripheral blood. These receptors all stem from a man aged 45-65 years with active COVID-19. Each CDR3 is given with its conserved first and last residue. The order of the fields is D gene, J gene, V gene, CDR3 length, clone size, CDR3 DNA, CDR3 protein. The D gene is left open where the match is weak. Not all rows give a size; the values are once, few, many and, for expanded clones, a class.

d_gene: TRBD2
j_gene: TRBJ2-7
v_gene: TRBV14
len: 17
abundance: -
CDR3nt: TGTGCCAGCAGCCTCCGGACTAGCGGGAGTTCTTCCTACGAGCAGTACTTC
CDR3aa: CASSLRTSGSSSYEQYF

d_gene: TRBD1
j_gene: TRBJ1-2
v_gene: TRBV29-1
len: 13
abundance: -
CDR3nt: TGCAGCGTTGGAAGACAGGGTAATGATGGCTACACCTTC
CDR3aa: CSVGRQGNDGYTF

d_gene: TRBD1
j_gene: TRBJ1-6
v_gene: TRBV19
len: 14
abundance: -
CDR3nt: TGTGCCAGTAGCCGACAGGGTGGGGGTTCACCCCTCCACTTT
CDR3aa: CASSRQGGGSPLHF

d_gene: -
j_gene: TRBJ1-4
v_gene: TRBV27
len: 14
abundance: once
CDR3nt: TGTGCCAGCAGTTTAGGGCAGGGGAGCGCAAAACTGTTTTTT
CDR3aa: CASSLGQGSAKLFF

d_gene: -
j_gene: TRBJ2-1
v_gene: TRBV7-2
len: 15
abundance: -
CDR3nt: TGTGCCAGCAGCTTAGGACAGCCCAGGGGCGATGAGCAGTTCTTC
CDR3aa: CASSLGQPRGDEQFF

d_gene: TRBD2
j_gene: TRBJ2-7
v_gene: TRBV28
len: 13
abundance: -
CDR3nt: TGTGCCAGCAGTTTATCCGGGAGGGTGCAGCAGTACTTC
CDR3aa: CASSLSGRVQQYF

d_gene: -
j_gene: TRBJ1-2
v_gene: TRBV20-1
len: 11
abundance: -
CDR3nt: TGCAGTGCTAGACGGGACTTAGGCTACACCTTC
CDR3aa: CSARRDLGYTF

d_gene: TRBD2
j_gene: TRBJ2-7
v_gene: TRBV7-6
len: 18
abundance: -
CDR3nt: TGTGCCAGCAGCCCGAGACTAGCGGGAGGGCCCTCAACGGAGGAGCAGTACTTC
CDR3aa: CASSPRLAGGPSTEEQYF

d_gene: -
j_gene: TRBJ2-1
v_gene: TRBV27
len: 15
abundance: once
CDR3nt: TGTGCCAGCAGTTTATGGGACACACCGGACAATGAGCAGTTCTTC
CDR3aa: CASSLWDTPDNEQFF

d_gene: -
j_gene: TRBJ1-1
v_gene: TRBV19
len: 13
abundance: -
CDR3nt: TGTGCCAGTAGTACAGGGTACAACACTGAAGCTTTCTTT
CDR3aa: CASSTGYNTEAFF

d_gene: -
j_gene: TRBJ2-7
v_gene: TRBV7-8
len: 13
abundance: once
CDR3nt: TGTGCCAGCAGCCGAACGGACACCTACGAGCAGTACTTC
CDR3aa: CASSRTDTYEQYF

d_gene: -
j_gene: TRBJ1-1
v_gene: TRBV3-1/TRBV3-2
len: 13
abundance: -
CDR3nt: TGTGCCAGCAGCCAAGTTATGAACACTGAAGCTTTCTTT
CDR3aa: CASSQVMNTEAFF

d_gene: -
j_gene: TRBJ1-1
v_gene: TRBV13
len: 16
abundance: -
CDR3nt: TGTGCCAGCAGCTTAGGCGCGATGTACTCTAACACTGAAGCTTTCTTT
CDR3aa: CASSLGAMYSNTEAFF

d_gene: TRBD2
j_gene: TRBJ2-1
v_gene: TRBV9
len: 15
abundance: once
CDR3nt: TGTGCCAGCAGCGTAGAAGGTAGTAGGGAGGGTGAGCAGTTCTTC
CDR3aa: CASSVEGSREGEQFF

d_gene: -
j_gene: TRBJ2-3
v_gene: TRBV7-2
len: 16
abundance: -
CDR3nt: TGTGCCAGCAGCCCCCAGGCGAGGAGGGACACAGATACGCAGTATTTT
CDR3aa: CASSPQARRDTDTQYF

d_gene: -
j_gene: TRBJ1-1
v_gene: TRBV19
len: 12
abundance: -
CDR3nt: TGTGCCAGTAGTACTACATACTATGAAGCTTTCTTT
CDR3aa: CASSTTYYEAFF

d_gene: TRBD2
j_gene: TRBJ2-1
v_gene: TRBV7-2
len: 15
abundance: -
CDR3nt: TGTGCCAGCAGCTTAGCGGCTAGCGGGTACAATGAGCAGTTCTTC
CDR3aa: CASSLAASGYNEQFF

d_gene: TRBD1
j_gene: TRBJ1-6
v_gene: TRBV7-9
len: 17
abundance: -
CDR3nt: TGTGCCAGCAGCGGCGCTAAGGGGACAGGGGATAATTCACCCCTCCACTTT
CDR3aa: CASSGAKGTGDNSPLHF

d_gene: TRBD1
j_gene: TRBJ1-5
v_gene: TRBV2
len: 14
abundance: -
CDR3nt: TGTGCCAGCAGTCCCGGGACAGGTGATCAGCCCCAGCATTTT
CDR3aa: CASSPGTGDQPQHF